This paragraph reports one TCR beta chain. Antigen unknown. TCRdb passed the 5' RACE reads through MiXCR, listing each CDR3 protein once. The sample carries some 800,000 distinct CDR3 sequences, 12% recorded once. This sample was taken from a study of CD8 T cells in ankylosing spondylitis. General study results and limits: Clones linked to disease were reported to show significant enrichment in matched ankylosing spondylitis synovial fluid. Apparently characteristic of ankylosing spondylitis blood was a TCR beta motif (about 8 highly homologous variants).

The CDR3 has 15 residues. Trimming cost V 0 bases and J 5 bases, with 14 bases left between them. The germline CDR1 and CDR2 sequences are SGHVS and FQNEAQ. The material sequenced was blood, either unsorted or a sorted T cell fraction (not recorded which). This rearrangement joins TRBV7-8 to TRBJ2-7; maybe TRBD2 (5 bases). The receptor comes from a male donor with ankylosing spondylitis. The CDR3 nucleotides are TGTGCCAGCAGCTTAGCCTTAACGGGGAACCACGAGCAGTACTTC. As protein: CASSLALTGNHEQYF.